These 28 T cell receptor beta chains came from one sample sequenced in a study of early T cells in non-severe SARS-CoV-2 infection. TCRdb redid the calling of the 5' RACE reads with MiXCR, one entry per CDR3 protein. This sample yields about 110,000 distinct CDR3 sequences, of which 10% to 15% are seen a single time; around 4% belongs to the top ten. The material was whole blood, obtained at baseline. The receptor source for this set is an adult who was a healthcare worker with PCR-confirmed SARS-CoV-2 infection or an uninfected control (not recorded which).

Many counts were recorded for this clonotype. This chain links TRBV7-9 with TRBJ1-5; D possibly corresponds to TRBD1 (5 bases). The CDR3 is 17 amino acids. CDR1 is SEHNR, CDR2 FQNEAQ, per germline (reference sequence). The V gene lost 3 bases and the J gene lost 0 bases, with 15 bases spanning the gap. CDR3 sequence (DNA): TGTGCCAGCAGCTTTTCGCCCGACAGCGATAGCAATCAGCCCCAGCATTTT. This encodes CASSFSPDSDSNQPQHF.

CDR3 residues: CASTRNPYSNQPQHF. The CDR3 DNA reads as TGTGCCAGCACTCGGAACCCCTATAGCAATCAGCCCCAGCATTTT. This chain links TRBV6-1 with TRBJ1-5; D uncertain. Trimming took off 7 bases at V and 0 bases at J, with 13 bases between the two ends. The germline V gene encodes CDR1 MNHNS and CDR2 SASEGT. CDR3 length: 15 residues.

This clonotype was counted at least ten times. The chain employs TRBV12-3 or TRBV12-4 and TRBJ2-3; 8 positions agree with TRBD2. The CDR3 runs 15 residues. V shed 6 bases, J shed 5 bases, and the junction held 10 bases outside the gene matches. The CDR3 DNA reads TGTGCCAGCAGCTCCTGGGGAAGCGGGAGAGATACGCAGTATTTT. Translation gives CASSSWGSGRDTQYF.

This clonotype was detected only a few times. The gene calls are TRBV20-1 and TRBJ1-1; 10 bases are shared with TRBD1. The CDR3 contains 14 residues. Germline V CDR1 and CDR2: DFQATT, SNEGSKA (reference sequence). With 4 bases clipped from V and 3 bases from J, the junction kept 5 bases outside the gene matches. The CDR3 sequence: CSAKRGQGYTEAFF. For the CDR3, the DNA is TGCAGTGCTAAGAGGGGACAGGGGTACACTGAAGCTTTCTTT.

The chain couples TRBV2 to TRBJ1-6; TRBD1 matches 8 bases. J was trimmed by 5 bases and V by 4 bases; bases with no gene match: 7. Germline CDR1 and CDR2: SNHLY and FYNNEI. CDR3 length: 16 amino acids. CDR3 coding DNA: TGTGCCAGCAGTGGAGCGACAGGGGCACATAATTCACCCCTCCACTTT. Its translation is CASSGATGAHNSPLHF.

This clonotype was seen a few times. The V and J genes are TRBV7-9 and TRBJ2-7; 10 bases agree with TRBD1. CDR1 and CDR2 (germline): SEHNR, FQNEAQ (reference sequence). This CDR3 has 16 amino acids. Trimming removed 2 bases from V and 3 bases from J; junction bases left unmatched: 7. CDR3 region: CASSLTGGTGVYEQYF. As DNA, the CDR3 is TGTGCCAGCAGCTTAACCGGTGGGACAGGGGTCTACGAGCAGTACTTC.

The sample holds one count of this clonotype. The rearrangement joins TRBV5-1 to TRBJ2-2; D is undetermined. The germline V gene encodes CDR1 SGHRS and CDR2 YFSETQ. This CDR3 has 14 residues. The V gene lost 6 bases and the J gene lost 0 bases, with 9 bases spanning the gap. CDR3: CASTMGTNTGELFF. CDR3 sequence (DNA): TGCGCCAGCACCATGGGGACGAACACCGGGGAGCTGTTTTTT.

This clonotype came up a few times. This chain uses TRBV6-1 with TRBJ1-5, with TRBD1 identical over 7 bases. The germline V gene encodes CDR1 MNHNS and CDR2 SASEGT. After removal of 2 bases from V and 1 base from J, the junction contained 5 bases not matched to a gene. This CDR3 region has 16 residues. CDR3 in amino acids: CASSEWAGGSNQPQHF. The CDR3 DNA reads TGTGCCAGCAGTGAATGGGCAGGGGGAAGCAATCAGCCCCAGCATTTT.

This clonotype was counted a few times. The chain employs TRBV10-3 and TRBJ2-7, with a tentative D call TRBD2 (6 bases). The V gene's germline CDR1 is ENHRY and CDR2 SYGVKD. V was clipped by 3 bases and J by 6 bases, with 15 bases between them. CDR3 size: 14 residues. CDR3 sequence: CAISDPREVGEQYF. The CDR3 bases are TGTGCCATCAGTGATCCTAGGGAGGTAGGCGAGCAGTACTTC.

This clonotype was seen only a few times. This sequence joins TRBV5-1 and TRBJ2-1; weak D call: TRBD1 (6 bases). Germline V gene lookup returns CDR1 SGHRS and CDR2 YFSETQ. This CDR3 is 12 amino acids long. V was pared by 4 bases and J by 10 bases, with 12 bases between. The CDR3 bases are TGCGCCAGCAGCAGAGGGACAACCGAGCAGTTCTTC. Translation: CASSRGTTEQFF.

The chain couples TRBV2 to TRBJ2-3, with 7 positions matching TRBD1. Trimming at V came to 11 bases and at J to 0 bases, leaving 2 bases not matched to a gene. The CDR3 is 12 residues long. Germline lookup yields CDR1 SNHLY and CDR2 FYNNEI. In nucleotides, the CDR3 is TGTGCCGGGACAGTTAGCACAGATACGCAGTATTTT. Translating it yields CAGTVSTDTQYF. Full variable domain (missing parts from reference TRBV2 and TRBJ2-3): EPEVTQTPSHQVTQMGQEVILRCVPISNHLYFYWYRQILGQKVEFLVSFYNNEISEKSEIFDDQFSVERPDGSNFTLKIRSTKLEDSAMYFCAGTVSTDTQYFGPGTRLTVL.

This clonotype was seen ten or more times. The chain has TRBV24-1 and TRBJ2-3; D remains ambiguous. This CDR3 is 13 amino acids long. V was cut by 3 bases and J by 7 bases, with 10 bases left in between. Germline lookup yields CDR1 KGHDR and CDR2 SFDVKD. CDR3 sequence: CATSDPLTYTQYF. The CDR3 DNA is TGTGCCACCAGTGATCCCCTGACCTATACGCAGTATTTT.

The J gene is TRBJ1-6, the V gene TRBV2; 7 positions match TRBD1. In germline, CDR1 is SNHLY, CDR2 FYNNEI. The ends lost 7 bases at V and 2 bases at J; junction bases unmatched: 8. The CDR3 consists of 16 residues. CDR3 amino acids: CASTRTGPPYNSPLHF. The CDR3 DNA sequence: TGTGCCAGCACTAGGACAGGACCGCCCTATAATTCACCCCTCCACTTT.

This clonotype turned up a few times. This chain joins TRBV9 and TRBJ2-1, with a possible D match to TRBD2 (6 bases). The CDR3 runs to 15 residues. Germline values: CDR1 SGDLS, CDR2 YYNGEE. V was trimmed by 0 bases and J by 2 bases, leaving 9 bases between them. In DNA form, the CDR3 reads TGTGCCAGCAGCGTAGGGCGGGGAACCTACAATGAGCAGTTCTTC. Translated, it gives CASSVGRGTYNEQFF. The variable domain in full, with the rest retrieved from reference TRBV9 and TRBJ2-1, is DSGVTQTPKHLITATGQRVTLRCSPRSGDLSVYWYQQSLDQGLQFLIQYYNGEERAKGNILERFSAQQFPDLHSELNLSSLELGDSALYFCASSVGRGTYNEQFFGPGTRLTVL.

This clonotype was picked up a small number of times. V is TRBV20-1 and J is TRBJ1-3; D uncertain. The CDR3 length is 13 residues. Germline CDR1 reads DFQATT; CDR2 reads SNEGSKA (reference sequence). V was pared by 6 bases and J by 4 bases, with 13 bases between. The CDR3 sequence is CSATEGTGNTIYF. In nucleotides, the CDR3 is TGCAGTGCGACGGAGGGTACAGGAAACACCATATATTTT.

This clonotype appeared a few times. The chain employs TRBV29-1 and TRBJ2-5; D gene uncertain. Germline CDR1 reads SQVTM; CDR2 reads ANQGSEA. Trimming removed 5 bases from V and 5 bases from J, with 9 bases in between. The CDR3 sequence is 11 residues long. CDR3 in amino acids: CSVSMWETQYF. The CDR3 DNA sequence: TGCAGCGTTAGTATGTGGGAGACCCAGTACTTC.

The chain employs TRBV10-3 and TRBJ1-2; D is ambiguous. With 3 bases removed from V and 6 bases from J, the gap between germline ends came to 8 bases. Germline V gene data show CDR1 as ENHRY and CDR2 as SYGVKD. CDR3 size: 12 residues. The CDR3 DNA reads as TGTGCCATCAGTGACCAGGCCGATGGCTACACCTTC. Translation gives CAISDQADGYTF.

This clonotype turned up a few times. V usage is TRBV6-1 and J usage is TRBJ2-7; D is undetermined. Germline CDR1 is MNHNS and CDR2 is SASEGT. Trimming shortened V by 2 bases and J by 0 bases, and 5 bases separated the two germline ends. This CDR3 comprises 13 residues. As DNA, the CDR3 is TGTGCCAGCAGTGAACTGGGCTCCTACGAGCAGTACTTC. It translates to CASSELGSYEQYF.

This clonotype has just a few counts. The genes are TRBV15 and TRBJ2-7; TRBD1 or TRBD2 may be the D gene (5 bases each). The CDR3 covers 14 residues. The germline V gene encodes CDR1 LNHNV and CDR2 YYDKDF (reference sequence). The V end was cut by 1 base, the J end by 2 bases, with 9 bases between. The CDR3 DNA follows: TGTGCCACCAGCAGAGGGGACCAAACCTACGAGCAGTACTTC. Its translation is CATSRGDQTYEQYF.

This clonotype was seen repeatedly, ten times or more. This chain joins TRBV11-3 and TRBJ2-2, with 11 nucleotides matching TRBD2. V lost 2 bases and J lost 0; bases outside the gene matches: 5. The CDR3 loop spans 18 amino acids. The germline gives CDR1 SGHNT, CDR2 YENEEA. For the CDR3, the DNA is TGTGCCAGCAGCTTACAAACTAGCGGGGGCCCGAACACCGGGGAGCTGTTTTTT. This encodes CASSLQTSGGPNTGELFF.

The chain carries TRBV5-1 and TRBJ2-7; 10 bases agree with TRBD1. The CDR3 runs to 15 residues. The germline CDR1 and CDR2 sequences are SGHRS and YFSETQ. V was clipped by 6 bases and J by 0 bases; unmatched bases: 6. CDR3 sequence reads: CASTAWTGGSYEQYF. CDR3 nucleotides: TGCGCCAGCACTGCTTGGACAGGGGGCTCCTACGAGCAGTACTTC. Supplemented by reference TRBV5-1 and TRBJ2-7, the full variable domain reads KAGVTQTPRYLIKTRGQQVTLSCSPISGHRSVSWYQQTPGQGLQFLFEYFSETQRNKGNFPGRFSGRQFSNSRSEMNVSTLELGDSALYLCASTAWTGGSYEQYFGPGTRLTVT.

The chain has TRBV2 and TRBJ1-1; no definite D call. V lost 7 bases and J lost 1, with 10 bases in between. The CDR3 length is 13 residues. CDR1 and CDR2 from the germline V gene are SNHLY and FYNNEI. CDR3 bases: TGTGCCAGCAAGGAGATTGCGAACACTGAAGCTTTCTTT. Its protein product is CASKEIANTEAFF. Based on the CDR3 plus reference TRBV2 and TRBJ1-1, the full variable domain is EPEVTQTPSHQVTQMGQEVILRCVPISNHLYFYWYRQILGQKVEFLVSFYNNEISEKSEIFDDQFSVERPDGSNFTLKIRSTKLEDSAMYFCASKEIANTEAFFGQGTRLTVV.

This sequence joins TRBV6-6 and TRBJ1-1; no definite D call. V lost 7 bases and J lost 1, with 10 bases in between. This CDR3 contains 13 residues. Germline loops: CDR1 MNHNY, CDR2 SVGAGI (reference sequence). CDR3 bases: TGTGCCAGCATGGGCCCGAGGAACACTGAAGCTTTCTTT. It yields the protein CASMGPRNTEAFF.

This clonotype has just a few counts. This CDR3 reads CSARDLGRRNSPLHF. CDR3 coding DNA: TGCAGTGCTAGAGATTTAGGACGGAGAAATTCACCCCTCCACTTT. The chain is built from TRBV20-1 and TRBJ1-6; D is uncertain. The CDR3 runs to 15 residues. The ends were cut back, 0 bases at V and 7 bases at J, with 13 bases in the middle. CDR1 is DFQATT and CDR2 is SNEGSKA in the germline V gene (reference sequence).

This clonotype has more than one count but fewer than ten. This chain uses TRBV20-1 with TRBJ2-3; 8 bases are shared with TRBD2. The J segment lost 2 bases and the V segment lost 2 bases, leaving 9 bases of the junction unmatched. Germline V gene data show CDR1 as DFQATT and CDR2 as SNEGSKA (reference sequence). CDR3 length: 16 amino acids. CDR3 sequence: CSARISGGPPTDTQYF. In DNA form, the CDR3 reads TGCAGTGCTAGAATCTCGGGAGGGCCCCCCACAGATACGCAGTATTTT.

The rearrangement links TRBV7-8 to TRBJ2-7, with TRBD1 matching 7 bases. J lost 2 bases, V lost 1 base, and 5 bases had no gene match. The CDR3 is made up of 15 amino acids. Germline CDR1 and CDR2: SGHVS and FQNEAQ. The CDR3 DNA follows: TGTGCCAGCAGCTTAGGCAGGGGGAAAGCCTACGAGCAGTACTTC. As protein: CASSLGRGKAYEQYF.

The sample holds many counts of this clonotype. The genes are TRBV14 and TRBJ2-5; 11 nucleotides align to TRBD1. The germline gives CDR1 SGHDN, CDR2 FVKESK. The CDR3 sequence is 15 residues long. After removal of 4 bases from V and 4 bases from J, the junction contained 5 bases not matched to a gene. The CDR3 DNA reads as TGTGCCAGCAGCCCGTGGACAGGGGGCCGAGAGACCCAGTACTTC. Its translation is CASSPWTGGRETQYF.

Only a few counts were recorded for this clonotype. The rearrangement links TRBV4-1 to TRBJ1-4, with a possible D match to TRBD1 (5 bases). V was pared by 1 base and J by 5 bases, with 11 bases between. Germline V gene lookup returns CDR1 MGHRA and CDR2 YSYEKL. This CDR3 is 15 amino acids long. The chain's CDR3 is CASSQGTLFNEKLFF. The CDR3 DNA sequence: TGCGCCAGCAGCCAAGGGACACTGTTCAATGAAAAACTGTTTTTT.